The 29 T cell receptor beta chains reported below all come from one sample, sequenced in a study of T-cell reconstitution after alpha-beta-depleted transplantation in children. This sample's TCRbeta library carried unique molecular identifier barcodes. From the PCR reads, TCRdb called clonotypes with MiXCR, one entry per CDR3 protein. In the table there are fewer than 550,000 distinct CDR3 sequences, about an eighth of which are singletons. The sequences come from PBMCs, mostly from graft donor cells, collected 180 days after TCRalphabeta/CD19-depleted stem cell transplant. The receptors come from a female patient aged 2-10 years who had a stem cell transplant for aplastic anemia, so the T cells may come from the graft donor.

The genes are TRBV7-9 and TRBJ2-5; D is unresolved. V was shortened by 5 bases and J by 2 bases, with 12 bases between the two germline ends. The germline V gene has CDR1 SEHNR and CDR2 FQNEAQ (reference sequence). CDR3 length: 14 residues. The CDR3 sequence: CASSQVNTQETQYF. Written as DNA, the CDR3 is TGTGCCAGCAGCCAAGTTAATACGCAAGAGACCCAGTACTTC. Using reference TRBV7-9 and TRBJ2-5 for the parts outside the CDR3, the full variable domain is DTGVSQNPRHKITKRGQNVTFRCDPISEHNRLYWYRQTLGQGPEFLTYFQNEAQLEKSRLLSDRFSAERPKGSFSTLEIQRTEQGDSAMYLCASSQVNTQETQYFGPGTRLLVL.

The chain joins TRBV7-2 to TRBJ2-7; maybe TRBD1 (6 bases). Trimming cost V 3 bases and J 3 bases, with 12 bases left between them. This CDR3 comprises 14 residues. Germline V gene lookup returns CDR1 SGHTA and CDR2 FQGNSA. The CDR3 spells CASSFRGGDYEQYV. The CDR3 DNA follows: TGTGCCAGCAGCTTCAGGGGTGGGGACTACGAGCAGTACGTC.

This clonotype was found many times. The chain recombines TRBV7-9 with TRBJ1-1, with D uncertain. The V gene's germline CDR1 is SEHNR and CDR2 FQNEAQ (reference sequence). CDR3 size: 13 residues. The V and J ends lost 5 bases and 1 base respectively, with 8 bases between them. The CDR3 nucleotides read TGTGCCAGCAGCACGGAGGGGAACACTGAAGCTTTCTTT. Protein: CASSTEGNTEAFF.

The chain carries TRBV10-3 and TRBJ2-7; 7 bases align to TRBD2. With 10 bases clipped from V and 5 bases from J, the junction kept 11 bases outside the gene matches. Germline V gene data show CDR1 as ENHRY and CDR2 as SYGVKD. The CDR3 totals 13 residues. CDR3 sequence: CATQPTSKDEQYF. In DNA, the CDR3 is TGTGCCACCCAGCCGACTAGCAAGGACGAGCAGTACTTC.

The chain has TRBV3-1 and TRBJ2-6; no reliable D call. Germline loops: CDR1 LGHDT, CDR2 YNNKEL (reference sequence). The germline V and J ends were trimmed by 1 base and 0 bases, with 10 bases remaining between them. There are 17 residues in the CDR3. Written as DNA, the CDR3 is TGTGCCAGCAGCCAAGGTAGAGCCATCTCTGGGGCCAACGTCCTGACTTTC. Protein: CASSQGRAISGANVLTF.

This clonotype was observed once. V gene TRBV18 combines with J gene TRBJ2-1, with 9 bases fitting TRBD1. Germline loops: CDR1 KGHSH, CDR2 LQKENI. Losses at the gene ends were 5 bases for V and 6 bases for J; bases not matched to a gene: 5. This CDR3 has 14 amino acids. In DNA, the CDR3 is TGTGCCAGCTCAGCCGGGACAGGGAGCAATGAGCAGTTCTTC. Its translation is CASSAGTGSNEQFF.

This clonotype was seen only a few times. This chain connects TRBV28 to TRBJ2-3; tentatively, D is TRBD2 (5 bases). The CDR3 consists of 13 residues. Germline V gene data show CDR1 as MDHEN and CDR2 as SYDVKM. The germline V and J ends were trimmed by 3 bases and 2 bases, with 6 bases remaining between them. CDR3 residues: CASSFGITDTQYF. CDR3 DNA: TGTGCCAGCAGTTTCGGGATCACAGATACGCAGTATTTT.

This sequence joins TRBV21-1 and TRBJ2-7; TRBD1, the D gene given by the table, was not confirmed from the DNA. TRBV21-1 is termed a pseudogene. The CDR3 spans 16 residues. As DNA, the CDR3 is TGTGCCAGCAGCAATTTCCCGGGACAGGGGTCCCACGAGCAGTACTTC. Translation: CASSNFPGQGSHEQYF.

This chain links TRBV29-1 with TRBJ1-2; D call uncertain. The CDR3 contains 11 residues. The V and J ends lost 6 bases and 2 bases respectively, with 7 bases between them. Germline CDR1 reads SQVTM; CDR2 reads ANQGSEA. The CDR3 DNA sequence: TGCAGCGTGGTCACCAACTATGGCTACACCTTC. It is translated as CSVVTNYGYTF.

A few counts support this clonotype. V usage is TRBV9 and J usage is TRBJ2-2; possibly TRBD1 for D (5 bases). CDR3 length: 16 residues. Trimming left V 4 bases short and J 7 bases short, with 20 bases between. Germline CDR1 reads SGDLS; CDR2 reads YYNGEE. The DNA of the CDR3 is TGTGCCAGCAGCCACAATAGGGCGAAGGGGATCGGGGAGCTGTTTTTT. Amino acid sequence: CASSHNRAKGIGELFF.

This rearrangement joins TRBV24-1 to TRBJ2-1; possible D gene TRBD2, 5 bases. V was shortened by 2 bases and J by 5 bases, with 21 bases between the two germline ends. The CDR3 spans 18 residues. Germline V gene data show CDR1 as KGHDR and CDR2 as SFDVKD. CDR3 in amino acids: CATSDWSGGTGLDNEQFF. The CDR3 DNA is TGTGCCACCAGTGATTGGAGCGGTGGTACGGGATTGGACAATGAGCAGTTCTTC.

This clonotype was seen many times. CDR3 DNA: TGTGCCATCAGTGAGTTCGACAGGGCCGTAAACACCGGGGAGCTGTTTTTT. As protein: CAISEFDRAVNTGELFF. V gene TRBV10-3 combines with J gene TRBJ2-2; 7 positions agree with TRBD1. Germline V gene data show CDR1 as ENHRY and CDR2 as SYGVKD. The CDR3 has 17 residues. V lost 1 base and J lost 2; bases outside the gene matches: 7.

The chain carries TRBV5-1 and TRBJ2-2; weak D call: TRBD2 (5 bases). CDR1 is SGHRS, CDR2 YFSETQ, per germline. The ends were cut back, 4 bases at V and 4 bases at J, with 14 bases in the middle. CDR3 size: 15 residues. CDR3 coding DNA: TGCGCCAGCAGCGGGGAGACTACGCCCACCGGGGAGCTGTTTTTT. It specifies CASSGETTPTGELFF. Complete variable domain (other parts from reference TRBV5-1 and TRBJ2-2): KAGVTQTPRYLIKTRGQQVTLSCSPISGHRSVSWYQQTPGQGLQFLFEYFSETQRNKGNFPGRFSGRQFSNSRSEMNVSTLELGDSALYLCASSGETTPTGELFFGEGSRLTVL.

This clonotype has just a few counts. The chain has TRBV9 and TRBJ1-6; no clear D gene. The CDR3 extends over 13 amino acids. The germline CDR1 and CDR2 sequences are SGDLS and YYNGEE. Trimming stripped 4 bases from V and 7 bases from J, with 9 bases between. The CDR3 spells CASSSGPNSPLHF. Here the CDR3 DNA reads TGTGCCAGCAGCTCAGGACCGAATTCACCCCTCCACTTT.

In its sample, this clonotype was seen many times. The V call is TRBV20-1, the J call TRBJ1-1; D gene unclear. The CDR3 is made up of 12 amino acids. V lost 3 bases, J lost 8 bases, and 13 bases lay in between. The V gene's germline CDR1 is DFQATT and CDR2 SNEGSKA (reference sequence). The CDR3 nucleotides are TGCAGTGCTAGGGGTAGGGCTAGCGAAGCTTTCTTT. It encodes CSARGRASEAFF.

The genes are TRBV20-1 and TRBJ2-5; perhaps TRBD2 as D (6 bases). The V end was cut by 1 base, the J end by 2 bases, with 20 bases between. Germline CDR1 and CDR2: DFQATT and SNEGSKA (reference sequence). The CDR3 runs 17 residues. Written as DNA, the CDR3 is TGCAGTGCTAGAGTGGGGGGAGGACTTCCTCCGCAAGAGACCCAGTACTTC. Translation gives CSARVGGGLPPQETQYF.

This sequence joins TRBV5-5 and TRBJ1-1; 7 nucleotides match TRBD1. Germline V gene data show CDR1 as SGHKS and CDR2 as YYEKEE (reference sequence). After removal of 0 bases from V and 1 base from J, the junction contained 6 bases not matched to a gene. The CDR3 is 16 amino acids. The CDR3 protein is CASSLGLQGKNTEAFF. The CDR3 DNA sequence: TGTGCCAGCAGCTTGGGTCTACAGGGGAAGAACACTGAAGCTTTCTTT.

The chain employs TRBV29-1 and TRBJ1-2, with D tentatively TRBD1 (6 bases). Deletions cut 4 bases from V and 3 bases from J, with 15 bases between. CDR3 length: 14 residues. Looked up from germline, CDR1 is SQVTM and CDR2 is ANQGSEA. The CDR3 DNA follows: TGCAGCGTTGTGGGGGGCGGGGGCGACTATGGCTACACCTTC. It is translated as CSVVGGGGDYGYTF. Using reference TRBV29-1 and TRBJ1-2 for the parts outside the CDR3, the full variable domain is SAVISQKPSRDICQRGTSLTIQCQVDSQVTMMFWYRQQPGQSLTLIATANQGSEATYESGFVIDKFPISRPNLTFSTLTVSNMSPEDSSIYLCSVVGGGGDYGYTFGSGTRLTVV.

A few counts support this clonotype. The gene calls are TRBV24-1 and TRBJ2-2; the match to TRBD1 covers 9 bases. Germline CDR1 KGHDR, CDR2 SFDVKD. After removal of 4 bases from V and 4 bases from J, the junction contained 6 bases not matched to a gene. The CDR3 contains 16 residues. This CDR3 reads CATSEAGTGPTGELFF. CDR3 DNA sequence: TGTGCCACCAGTGAAGCCGGGACAGGGCCCACCGGGGAGCTGTTTTTT.

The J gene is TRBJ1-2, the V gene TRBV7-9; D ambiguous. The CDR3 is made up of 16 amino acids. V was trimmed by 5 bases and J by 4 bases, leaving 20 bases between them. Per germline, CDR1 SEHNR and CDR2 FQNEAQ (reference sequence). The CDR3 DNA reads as TGTGCCAGCAGCACGATCAATGCCGGGATCCTCTATGGCTACACCTTC. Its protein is CASSTINAGILYGYTF.

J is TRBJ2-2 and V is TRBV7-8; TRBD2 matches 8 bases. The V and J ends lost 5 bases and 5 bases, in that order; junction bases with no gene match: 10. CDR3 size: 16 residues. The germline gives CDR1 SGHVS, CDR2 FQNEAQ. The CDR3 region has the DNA TGTGCCAGCAGCCCCAGGGTAGCGGGAAATACCGGGGAGCTGTTTTTT. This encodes CASSPRVAGNTGELFF.

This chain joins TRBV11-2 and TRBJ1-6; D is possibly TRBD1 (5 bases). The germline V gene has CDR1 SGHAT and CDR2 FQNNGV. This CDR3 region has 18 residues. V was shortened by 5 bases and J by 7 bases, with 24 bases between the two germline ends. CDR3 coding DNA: TGTGCCAGCAGCCCAGTACCCCTGAGGGGCGTAGAGAATTCACCCCTCCACTTT. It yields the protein CASSPVPLRGVENSPLHF.

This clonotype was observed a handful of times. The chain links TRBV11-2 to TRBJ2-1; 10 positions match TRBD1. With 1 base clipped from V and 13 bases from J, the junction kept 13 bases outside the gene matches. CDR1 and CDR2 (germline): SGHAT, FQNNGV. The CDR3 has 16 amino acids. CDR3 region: CASSLGPPDRGRAQFF. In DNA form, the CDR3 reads TGTGCCAGCAGCTTAGGGCCCCCAGACAGGGGGCGAGCCCAGTTCTTC.

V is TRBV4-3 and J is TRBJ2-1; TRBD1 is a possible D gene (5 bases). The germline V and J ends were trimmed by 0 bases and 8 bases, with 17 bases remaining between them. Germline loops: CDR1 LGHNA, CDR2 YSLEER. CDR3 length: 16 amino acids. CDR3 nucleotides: TGCGCCAGCAGCCAAGATCCCAGTCCCTCAGGGCATGAGCAGTTCTTC. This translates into CASSQDPSPSGHEQFF.

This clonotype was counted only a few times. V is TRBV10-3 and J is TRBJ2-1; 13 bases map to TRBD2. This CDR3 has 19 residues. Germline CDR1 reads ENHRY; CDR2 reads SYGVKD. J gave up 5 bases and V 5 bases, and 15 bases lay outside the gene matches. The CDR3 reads CAISPGLAGTRHEDNEQFF. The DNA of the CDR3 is TGTGCCATCAGTCCGGGACTAGCGGGAACGCGACACGAGGACAATGAGCAGTTCTTC.

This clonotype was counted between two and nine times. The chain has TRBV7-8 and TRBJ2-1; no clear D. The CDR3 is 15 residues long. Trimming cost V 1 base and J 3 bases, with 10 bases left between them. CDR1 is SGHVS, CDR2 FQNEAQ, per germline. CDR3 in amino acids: CASSLVGRYYNEQFF. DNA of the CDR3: TGTGCCAGCAGCTTAGTGGGTAGGTACTACAATGAGCAGTTCTTC.

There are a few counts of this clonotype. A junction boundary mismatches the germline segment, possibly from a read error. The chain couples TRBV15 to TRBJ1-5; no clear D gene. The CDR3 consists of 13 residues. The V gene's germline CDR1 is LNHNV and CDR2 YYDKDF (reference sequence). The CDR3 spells CATSGDSNQPQHF. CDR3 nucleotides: TGTGCCACCAGCGGAGATAGCAATCAGCCCCAGCATTTT.

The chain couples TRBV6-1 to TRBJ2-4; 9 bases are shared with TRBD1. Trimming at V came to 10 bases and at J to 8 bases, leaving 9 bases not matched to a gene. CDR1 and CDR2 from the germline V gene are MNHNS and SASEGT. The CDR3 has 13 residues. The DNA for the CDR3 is TGTGCCACAGAGGACAGGGGAAGGGACATTCAGTACTTC. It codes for CATEDRGRDIQYF.

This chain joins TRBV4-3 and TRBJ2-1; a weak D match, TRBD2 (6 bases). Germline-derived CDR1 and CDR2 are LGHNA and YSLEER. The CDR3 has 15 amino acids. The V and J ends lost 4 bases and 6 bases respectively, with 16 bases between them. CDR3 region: CASSPLASVINEQFF. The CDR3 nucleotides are TGCGCCAGCAGCCCTCTGGCTAGCGTGATCAATGAGCAGTTCTTC.